Listed below are T cell receptor beta chains from one sample, sequenced in a study of T-cell reconstitution after alpha-beta-depleted transplantation in children. TCRdb re-called the PCR reads through MiXCR, storing one row per CDR3 protein. This sample has 600,000 to 800,000 distinct CDR3 sequences, with about an eighth found just once. This specimen consisted of PBMCs, obtained before TCRalphabeta/CD19-depleted stem cell transplant. Source of these receptors: a girl between 2 and 10 years old with congenital amegakaryocytic thrombocytopenia, due to receive a stem cell transplant. Both conserved end residues are part of each CDR3. Fields, in order: CDR3 length, J gene, clone size, V gene, D gene, CDR3 DNA, CDR3 protein. The D gene is left open where the match is weak. Some rows have no size entry. The others give once, few or many, or a class for an expanded clone.

cdr3_length: 15; j_call: TRBJ2-5; clone_size: NA; v_call: TRBV19; d_call: TRBD2; cdr3_nt: TGTGCCAGTAGTATACTTGCGGGAGTTAGAGAGACCCAGTACTTC; cdr3_aa: CASSILAGVRETQYF
cdr3_length: 13; j_call: TRBJ2-7; clone_size: many; v_call: TRBV18; d_call: NA; cdr3_nt: TGTGCCAGCTCCAGGACGGGTACCTACGAGCAGTACTTC; cdr3_aa: CASSRTGTYEQYF
cdr3_length: 10; j_call: TRBJ1-1; clone_size: NA; v_call: TRBV20-1; d_call: TRBD1; cdr3_nt: TGCAGTGCGCGGGACAGGGTGGCTTTCTTT; cdr3_aa: CSARDRVAFF
cdr3_length: 17; j_call: TRBJ2-3; clone_size: NA; v_call: TRBV7-8; d_call: TRBD2; cdr3_nt: TGTGCCAGCAAATCTCGGGGCGGGAGTGGGGTCACAGATACGCAGTATTTT; cdr3_aa: CASKSRGGSGVTDTQYF
cdr3_length: 18; j_call: TRBJ2-1; clone_size: NA; v_call: TRBV11-2; d_call: TRBD2; cdr3_nt: TGTGCCAGCAGCCAGGGACTAGCGGGAGGGCCGTGGGGGAGTGAGCAGTTCTTC; cdr3_aa: CASSQGLAGGPWGSEQFF
cdr3_length: 15; j_call: TRBJ1-5; clone_size: NA; v_call: TRBV18; d_call: NA; cdr3_nt: TGTGCCAGCTCACCCCTCCCCTCTAGCAATCAGCCCCAGCATTTT; cdr3_aa: CASSPLPSSNQPQHF
cdr3_length: 12; j_call: TRBJ2-7; clone_size: many; v_call: TRBV29-1; d_call: TRBD2; cdr3_nt: TGCAGCGTTGAAGGACTAGCAGCCGAGCAGTACTTC; cdr3_aa: CSVEGLAAEQYF
cdr3_length: 13; j_call: TRBJ2-5; clone_size: many; v_call: TRBV20-1; d_call: NA; cdr3_nt: TGCAGTGCTAGCGCGGGAATGGGGGAGACCCAGTACTTC; cdr3_aa: CSASAGMGETQYF
cdr3_length: 13; j_call: TRBJ1-3; clone_size: NA; v_call: TRBV5-1; d_call: NA; cdr3_nt: TGCGCCAGCAGTGGGGGATTCGGAAACACCATATATTTT; cdr3_aa: CASSGGFGNTIYF
cdr3_length: 14; j_call: TRBJ1-2; clone_size: many; v_call: TRBV5-1; d_call: NA; cdr3_nt: TGCGCCAGCAGCTTGGATTCAGGGTACTATGGCTACACCTTC; cdr3_aa: CASSLDSGYYGYTF
cdr3_length: 19; j_call: TRBJ2-7; clone_size: few; v_call: TRBV7-8; d_call: TRBD2; cdr3_nt: TGTGCCAGCAGCAAAATGATTAACACCGGGAGGGCATTGGCCTACGAGCAGTACTTC; cdr3_aa: CASSKMINTGRALAYEQYF
cdr3_length: 17; j_call: TRBJ2-1; clone_size: few; v_call: TRBV20-1; d_call: NA; cdr3_nt: TGCAGTGCTAGAGATAGGGGCGGGCCCAGCTCCTACAATGAGCAGTTCTTC; cdr3_aa: CSARDRGGPSSYNEQFF
cdr3_length: 14; j_call: TRBJ2-7; clone_size: many; v_call: TRBV20-1; d_call: NA; cdr3_nt: TGCAGTGCGCGGGACCAAGAGATAACCTACGAGCAGTACTTC; cdr3_aa: CSARDQEITYEQYF
cdr3_length: 13; j_call: TRBJ1-1; clone_size: few; v_call: TRBV7-3; d_call: NA; cdr3_nt: TGTGCCAGCAGCCCCAATGGTCGGACTGAAGCTTTCTTT; cdr3_aa: CASSPNGRTEAFF
cdr3_length: 12; j_call: TRBJ1-2; clone_size: many; v_call: TRBV5-1; d_call: TRBD1; cdr3_nt: TGCGCCAGCGCCGGGACAGGATATGGCTACACCTTC; cdr3_aa: CASAGTGYGYTF
cdr3_length: 14; j_call: TRBJ2-7; clone_size: few; v_call: TRBV7-2; d_call: TRBD2; cdr3_nt: TGTGCCAGCAGCTTAAACCTAGCGGGGTACGAGCAGTACTTC; cdr3_aa: CASSLNLAGYEQYF
cdr3_length: 16; j_call: TRBJ2-3; clone_size: many; v_call: TRBV20-1; d_call: TRBD2; cdr3_nt: TGCAGTGCTAGAGATATCCGGGACTACAGCACAGATACGCAGTATTTT; cdr3_aa: CSARDIRDYSTDTQYF
cdr3_length: 15; j_call: TRBJ2-7; clone_size: few; v_call: TRBV11-2; d_call: TRBD1; cdr3_nt: TGTGCCAGCAGCCTCATACCGGGACAGGGCGACGAGCAGTACTTC; cdr3_aa: CASSLIPGQGDEQYF
cdr3_length: 15; j_call: TRBJ2-6; clone_size: many; v_call: TRBV12-3/TRBV12-4; d_call: NA; cdr3_nt: TGTGCCAGCAGTTTAGCCAACTCTGGGGCCAACGTCCTGACTTTC; cdr3_aa: CASSLANSGANVLTF
cdr3_length: 14; j_call: TRBJ1-5; clone_size: many; v_call: TRBV27; d_call: NA; cdr3_nt: TGTGCCAGCAGTCTTTACGGCGAGAGGCAGCCCCAGCATTTT; cdr3_aa: CASSLYGERQPQHF
cdr3_length: 16; j_call: TRBJ1-6; clone_size: NA; v_call: TRBV12-3/TRBV12-4; d_call: NA; cdr3_nt: TGTGCCAGCAGTTTAAGGTCTGCACAGGGAAATTCACCCCTCCACTTT; cdr3_aa: CASSLRSAQGNSPLHF
cdr3_length: 14; j_call: TRBJ1-1; clone_size: many; v_call: TRBV20-1; d_call: NA; cdr3_nt: TGCAGTGCTACATCGGAGGGGATGAACACTGAAGCTTTCTTT; cdr3_aa: CSATSEGMNTEAFF
cdr3_length: 18; j_call: TRBJ1-5; clone_size: NA; v_call: TRBV12-3/TRBV12-4; d_call: NA; cdr3_nt: TGTGCCAGCAGCCAGACTACGGGGACTACAGGTGATTATGGGCCCCAGCATTTT; cdr3_aa: CASSQTTGTTGDYGPQHF
cdr3_length: 14; j_call: TRBJ1-4; clone_size: many; v_call: TRBV12-3/TRBV12-4; d_call: NA; cdr3_nt: TGTGCCAGCAGTCCCGGGCCCAGTAGGTTGGAACTGTTTTTT; cdr3_aa: CASSPGPSRLELFF
cdr3_length: 16; j_call: TRBJ2-1; clone_size: many; v_call: TRBV4-1; d_call: TRBD2; cdr3_nt: TGCGCCAGCAGCCATGCCAGCGGGAGACTTGTCTATGGGCAGTTCTTC; cdr3_aa: CASSHASGRLVYGQFF
cdr3_length: 13; j_call: TRBJ2-7; clone_size: NA; v_call: TRBV28; d_call: TRBD2; cdr3_nt: TGTGCCAGCAGTAGGTGGACTAGCGGCGAGCAGTACTTC; cdr3_aa: CASSRWTSGEQYF
cdr3_length: 14; j_call: TRBJ1-1; clone_size: NA; v_call: TRBV28; d_call: NA; cdr3_nt: TGTGCCAGCAGTGTTCAGGGGACGAAGACTGAAGCTTTCTTT; cdr3_aa: CASSVQGTKTEAFF
cdr3_length: 14; j_call: TRBJ2-1; clone_size: many; v_call: TRBV20-1; d_call: TRBD2; cdr3_nt: TGCAGTGCTAGTCGGCTAGCGGGAGCTAATGAGCAGTTCTTC; cdr3_aa: CSASRLAGANEQFF
cdr3_length: 13; j_call: TRBJ2-2; clone_size: many; v_call: TRBV20-1; d_call: NA; cdr3_nt: TGCAGTGTTGACACCGGGAGCACCGGGGAGCTGTTTTTT; cdr3_aa: CSVDTGSTGELFF
cdr3_length: 15; j_call: TRBJ1-1; clone_size: many; v_call: TRBV20-1; d_call: TRBD1; cdr3_nt: TGCAGTGCTCGGGGACAGGGGTTTATGAACACTGAAGCTTTCTTT; cdr3_aa: CSARGQGFMNTEAFF